The 15 T cell receptor beta chains reported below all come from one sample, sequenced in a study of cytomegalovirus exposure and HLA in healthy donors. The PCR made use of 60 Vbeta and 13 Jbeta primers. Clones were sequenced by immunoSEQ multiplex PCR, and TCRdb holds only the in-frame ones, with some missing. The data show more than 80,000 clones, less than 85% seen once. Sequencing used PBMCs. These receptor sequences come from a man aged 55 to 70 in good health and CMV-seronegative.

The chain couples TRBV18 to TRBJ2-3; TRBD2 aligns across 9 bases. V was clipped by 6 bases and J by 5 bases; unmatched bases: 9. This CDR3 region has 15 residues. Looked up from germline, CDR1 is KGHSH and CDR2 is LQKENI. The CDR3 spells CASSLWRGGEDTQYF. The CDR3 bases are TGTGCCAGCTCCCTTTGGCGGGGGGGCGAAGATACGCAGTATTTT.

V is TRBV9 and J is TRBJ1-4; TRBD1 agrees at 10 bases. With 3 bases clipped from V and 8 bases from J, the junction kept 7 bases outside the gene matches. The CDR3 runs to 15 residues. Per germline, CDR1 SGDLS and CDR2 YYNGEE. DNA of the CDR3: TGTGCCAGCAGCGGAGGAGGACAGGGGGTGGAAAAACTGTTTTTT. Its protein product is CASSGGGQGVEKLFF.

Concerning this clone: A junction end diverges from the germline sequence, so it may reflect a read error. The chain recombines TRBV7-3 with TRBJ2-1, with 11 bases that match TRBD2. The CDR3 totals 12 residues. Germline CDR1 is SGHTA and CDR2 is FQGTGA. The CDR3 protein is CASSPSGGLKVF. The CDR3 coding sequence is TGTGCCAGCAGCCCTAGCGGGGGGCTCAAGGTCTTC.

The chain has TRBV6-5 and TRBJ2-7; TRBD1 is a possible D gene (5 bases). Germline assignment: CDR1 MNHEY and CDR2 SVGAGI. The CDR3 has 13 residues. V was clipped by 5 bases and J by 3 bases, with 11 bases between them. CDR3 sequence: CASSGAGVYEQYF. The DNA of the CDR3 is TGTGCCAGCAGTGGGGCAGGCGTCTACGAGCAGTACTTC.

V gene TRBV30 combines with J gene TRBJ1-4; 9 nucleotides agree with TRBD1. In germline, CDR1 is GTSNPN, CDR2 SVGIG (reference sequence). V lost 5 bases, J lost 3 bases, and 4 bases stayed unmatched. This CDR3 contains 14 residues. CDR3 sequence reads: CAWDRGGSNEKLFF. The CDR3 nucleotides read TGTGCCTGGGACAGGGGGGGCTCTAATGAAAAACTGTTTTTT.

This sequence joins TRBV19 and TRBJ1-2; 10 nucleotides agree with TRBD1. The V and J ends lost 4 bases and 2 bases, in that order; junction bases with no gene match: 4. The germline gives CDR1 LNHDA, CDR2 SQIVND (reference sequence). The CDR3 is 15 residues long. In DNA form, the CDR3 reads TGTGCCAGTAGTAACCGGGACAGGGGCAACTATGGCTACACCTTC. Translating it yields CASSNRDRGNYGYTF.

A note on this clone: This sample also contains other DNA sequences that code for the same CDR3. The rearrangement links TRBV25-1 to TRBJ1-1, with TRBD1 identical over 7 bases. Trimming removed 5 bases from V and 8 bases from J; junction bases left unmatched: 5. The CDR3 runs to 12 residues. The germline V gene has CDR1 MGHDK and CDR2 SYGVNS. CDR3 loop: CASSTGTDEAFF. Written as DNA, the CDR3 is TGTGCCAGCAGTACCGGGACAGACGAAGCTTTCTTT.

The chain joins TRBV25-1 to TRBJ2-5, with 10 bases that match TRBD2. Germline lookup yields CDR1 MGHDK and CDR2 SYGVNS. The J segment lost 6 bases and the V segment lost 5 bases, leaving 15 bases of the junction unmatched. The CDR3 spans 17 residues. This CDR3 is CASSPSGGLAGAQTQYF. CDR3 coding DNA: TGTGCCAGCAGTCCATCCGGGGGGCTAGCGGGGGCCCAGACCCAGTACTTC.

V usage is TRBV6-5 and J usage is TRBJ1-1; 12 bases map to TRBD1. The length of the CDR3 is 13 residues. The germline gives CDR1 MNHEY, CDR2 SVGAGI. V was clipped by 2 bases and J by 9 bases; unmatched bases: 1. The CDR3 DNA is TGTGCCAGCAGTTACGGGGACAGGGGGCAAGCTTTCTTT. This translates into CASSYGDRGQAFF.

This clone was seen a handful of times. A much larger clone is a single base away; this may be a read error. This chain joins TRBV11-1 and TRBJ2-7, with D possibly matching TRBD1 (6 bases). The CDR3 totals 14 residues. Trimming pared 4 bases from V and 5 bases from J, leaving 15 bases between. The germline V gene has CDR1 SGHAT and CDR2 FQDESV (reference sequence). CDR3 amino acids: CASSSPTGWDEQYF. The CDR3 DNA sequence: TGTGCCAGCAGCTCGCCGACAGGATGGGACGAGCAGTACTTC.

This sequence joins TRBV6-1 and TRBJ1-6; 9 bases line up with TRBD1. The V segment lost 1 base and the J segment 0 bases; nucleotides outside the gene matches: 10. Germline CDR1 and CDR2: MNHNS and SASEGT. CDR3 length equals 20 residues. CDR3 amino acids: CASSEEQGQGFSSYNSPLHF. The CDR3 DNA reads TGTGCCAGCAGTGAAGAACAGGGACAGGGTTTTAGCTCCTATAATTCACCCCTCCACTTT.

The rearrangement links TRBV5-6 to TRBJ2-7, with 10 bases fitting TRBD1. The V gene end was trimmed by 1 base and the J gene end by 3 bases; junction bases not matched to a gene: 7. There are 16 residues in the CDR3. Germline V gene data show CDR1 as SGHDT and CDR2 as YYEEEE. CDR3 sequence (DNA): TGTGCCAGCAGCTTGCCGGGGGGGGACAGGGGCTACGAGCAGTACTTC. Protein: CASSLPGGDRGYEQYF.

The gene calls are TRBV6-1 and TRBJ1-5; TRBD1 agrees at 7 bases. CDR1 and CDR2 from the germline V gene are MNHNS and SASEGT. The V gene end was trimmed by 8 bases and the J gene end by 4 bases; junction bases not matched to a gene: 2. This CDR3 has 12 residues. Here the CDR3 reads CASGTDNQPQHF. The CDR3 DNA follows: TGTGCCAGCGGGACAGATAATCAGCCCCAGCATTTT.

Note on this clone: Other nucleotide sequences from this sample produce the same CDR3. The chain couples TRBV29-1 to TRBJ1-1, with a tentative D call TRBD1 (5 bases). CDR3 length equals 14 residues. V lost 6 bases and J lost 0, with 14 bases in between. The germline CDR1 and CDR2 sequences are SQVTM and ANQGSEA. CDR3 in DNA: TGCAGCGTAGAGAGGGGAGGATTGAACACTGAAGCTTTCTTT. It is translated as CSVERGGLNTEAFF.

The chain links TRBV18 to TRBJ1-1, with D unclear. V was shortened by 4 bases and J by 1 base, with 13 bases between the two germline ends. This CDR3 spans 15 amino acids. CDR1 and CDR2 (germline): KGHSH, LQKENI. The CDR3 sequence: CASSQEAASNTEAFF. CDR3 bases: TGTGCCAGCTCACAGGAGGCGGCCTCGAACACTGAAGCTTTCTTT.